A selection of T cell receptor beta chains follows, all from one sample in a study of CD8+CD57+ T cells in acquired aplastic anemia. MiXCR was run by TCRdb on the reads, yielding one entry per CDR3 protein. The table has 210,000 or so distinct CDR3 sequences, around 49% seen once. Sequencing used sorted CD4+, CD8+, or CD8+CD57+ T cells (not recorded which) from PBMCs. These receptors all come from a human donor with aplastic anemia. Both conserved end residues are trimmed from each CDR3. The listing skips clone size in some rows; elsewhere it reads once, few, many or a size class.

j_gene | len | v_gene | abundance | CDR3aa
TRBJ2-3 | 15 | TRBV9 | . | ASSVVPSGRGADTQY
TRBJ2-7 | 12 | TRBV12-3/TRBV12-4 | many | ASSFSGGRYEQY
TRBJ1-4 | 13 | TRBV9 | . | ASSVEQGQNEKLF
TRBJ2-1 | 13 | TRBV7-9 | many | ASSLGGAGGNEQF
TRBJ2-3 | 14 | TRBV5-1 | . | ASSLEVSGGADTQY
TRBJ1-5 | 14 | TRBV20-1 | many | SASLPVGRGTQPQH
TRBJ1-4 | 11 | TRBV5-6 | . | ASSSLAVEKQF
TRBJ2-2 | 12 | TRBV29-1 | many | SVGRTENTGELF
TRBJ1-1 | 10 | TRBV20-1 | many | STGRLNTEAF
TRBJ1-1 | 12 | TRBV7-2 | . | ASSEGALNTEAF
TRBJ2-1 | 11 | TRBV2 | . | ASRSGGYNEQF